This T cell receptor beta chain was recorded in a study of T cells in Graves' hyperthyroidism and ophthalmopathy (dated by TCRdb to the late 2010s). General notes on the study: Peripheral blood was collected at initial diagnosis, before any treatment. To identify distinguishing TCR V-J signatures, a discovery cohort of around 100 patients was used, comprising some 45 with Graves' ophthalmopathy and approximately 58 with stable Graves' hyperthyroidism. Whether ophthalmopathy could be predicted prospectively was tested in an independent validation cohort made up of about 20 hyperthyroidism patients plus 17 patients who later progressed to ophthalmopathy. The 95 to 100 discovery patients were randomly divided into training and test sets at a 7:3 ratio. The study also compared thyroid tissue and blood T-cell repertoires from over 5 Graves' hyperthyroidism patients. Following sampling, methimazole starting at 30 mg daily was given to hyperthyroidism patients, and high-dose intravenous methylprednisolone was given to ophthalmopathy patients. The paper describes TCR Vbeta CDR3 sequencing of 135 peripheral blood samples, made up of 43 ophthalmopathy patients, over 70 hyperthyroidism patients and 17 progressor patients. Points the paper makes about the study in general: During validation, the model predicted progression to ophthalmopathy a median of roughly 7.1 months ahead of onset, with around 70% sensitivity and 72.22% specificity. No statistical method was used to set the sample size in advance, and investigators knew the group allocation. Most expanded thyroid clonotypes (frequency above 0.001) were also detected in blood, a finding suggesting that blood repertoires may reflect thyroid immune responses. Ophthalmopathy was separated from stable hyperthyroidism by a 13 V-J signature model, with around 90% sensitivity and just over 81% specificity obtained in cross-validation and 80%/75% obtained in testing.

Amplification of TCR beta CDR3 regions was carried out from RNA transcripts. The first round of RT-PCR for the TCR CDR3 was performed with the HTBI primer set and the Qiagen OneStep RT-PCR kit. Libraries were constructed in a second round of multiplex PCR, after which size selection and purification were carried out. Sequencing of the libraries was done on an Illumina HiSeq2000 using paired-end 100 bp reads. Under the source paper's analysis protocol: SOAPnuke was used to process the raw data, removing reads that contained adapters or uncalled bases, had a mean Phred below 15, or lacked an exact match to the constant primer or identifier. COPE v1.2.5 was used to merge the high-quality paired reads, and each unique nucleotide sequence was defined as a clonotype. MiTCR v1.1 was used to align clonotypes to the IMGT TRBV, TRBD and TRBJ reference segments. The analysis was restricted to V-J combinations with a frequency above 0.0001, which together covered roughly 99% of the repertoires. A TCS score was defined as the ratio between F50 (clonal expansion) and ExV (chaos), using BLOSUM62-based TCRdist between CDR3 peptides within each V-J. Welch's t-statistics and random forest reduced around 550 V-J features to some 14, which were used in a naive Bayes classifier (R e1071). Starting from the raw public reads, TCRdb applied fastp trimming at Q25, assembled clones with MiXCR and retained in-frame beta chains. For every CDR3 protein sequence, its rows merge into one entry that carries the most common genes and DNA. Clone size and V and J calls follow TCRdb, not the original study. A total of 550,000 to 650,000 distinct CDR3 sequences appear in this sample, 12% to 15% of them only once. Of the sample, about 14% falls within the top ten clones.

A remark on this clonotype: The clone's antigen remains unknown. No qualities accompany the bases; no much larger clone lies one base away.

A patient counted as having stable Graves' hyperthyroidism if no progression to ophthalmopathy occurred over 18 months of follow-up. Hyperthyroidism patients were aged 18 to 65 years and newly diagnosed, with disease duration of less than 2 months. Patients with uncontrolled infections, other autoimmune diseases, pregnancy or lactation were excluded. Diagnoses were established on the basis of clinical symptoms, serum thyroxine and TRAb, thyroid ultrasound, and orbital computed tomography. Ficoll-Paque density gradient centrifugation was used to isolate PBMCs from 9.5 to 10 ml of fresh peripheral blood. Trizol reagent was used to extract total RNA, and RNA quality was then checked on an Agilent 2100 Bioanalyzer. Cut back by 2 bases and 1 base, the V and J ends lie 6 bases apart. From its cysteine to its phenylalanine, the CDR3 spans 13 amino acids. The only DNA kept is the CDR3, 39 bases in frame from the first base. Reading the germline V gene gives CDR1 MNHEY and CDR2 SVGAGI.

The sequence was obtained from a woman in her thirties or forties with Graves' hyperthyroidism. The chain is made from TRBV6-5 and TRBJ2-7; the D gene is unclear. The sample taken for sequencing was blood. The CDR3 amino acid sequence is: CASSYVVSYEQYF. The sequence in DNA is TGTGCCAGCAGTTACGTCGTATCCTACGAGCAGTACTTC.